This TCR beta chain was captured by sequencing in a study of cytomegalovirus exposure and HLA in healthy donors. Study observations and caveats: Sequencing probably produced one cluster of sequence variants that were highly shared.

The PCR had 60 Vbeta and 13 Jbeta primers. Sequencing used immunoSEQ multiplex PCR; TCRdb keeps in-frame clones, though not all of them. The repertoire holds tens of thousands of clones, with approximately 71% as singletons. CDR1 and CDR2 (germline): MNHNY, SVGAGI (reference sequence). V lost 0 bases and J 4 bases, leaving 8 bases between the germline ends. The CDR3 runs 14 residues. About this clone itself: Its target is unknown.

Sequenced input: PBMCs. This sequence was found in a middle-aged man in good health and CMV-seronegative. The rearrangement links TRBV6-6 to TRBJ2-3; no firm D call. The DNA for the CDR3 is TGTGCCAGCAGTTACTCGGCGGCAGCAGATACGCAGTATTTT. Translating gives CASSYSAAADTQYF.